This TCR beta chain was profiled in a study of Ad26.COV2.S vaccination and SARS-CoV-2 variants. Only in-frame clones appear in the TCRdb table, and some are missing; sequencing was by immunoSEQ multiplex PCR. This sample has fewer than 900,000 clones, with roughly nine tenths found just once. Treatment of the sample: roughly 19 received Ad26.COV2.S at low or high dose, single or two shots; about 5 received placebo; per-sample allocation not given. At day 63 after the first vaccine or placebo injection, samples were drawn. Recruitment in Boston yielded a donor of adult age, 18-55 years. An Ad26 vector expressing Wuhan-strain SARS-CoV-2 spike served as the vaccine. The TCR sequence derives from a person between 18 and 65 years old who received the Ad26.COV2.S COVID-19 vaccine or a placebo. The material sequenced was peripheral blood, taken in a trial of Ad26.COV2.S vaccine versus placebo.

Here the CDR3 reads CASSRDRDGNQPQHF. CDR3 DNA sequence: TGTGCCAGTAGTCGGGACAGGGATGGTAATCAGCCCCAGCATTTT. The rearrangement uses TRBV19 and TRBJ1-5; 9 nucleotides line up with TRBD1. CDR1 and CDR2 from the germline V gene are LNHDA and SQIVND (reference sequence). The CDR3 spans 15 residues. Losses at the gene ends were 5 bases for V and 4 bases for J; bases not matched to a gene: 6.